This T cell receptor beta chain comes out of a study of cytomegalovirus exposure and HLA in healthy donors. On the study more broadly: Early release data held 75 million to 90 million unique TCRs from HLA-typed donors. Overall study results and limits: Most TCR sequences were rare, but some public TCRs occurred in many donors. Accurate prediction of most subjects' HLA-A and HLA-B alleles from TCR beta sequences was reported.

In this sample, this clone turned up a few times. Its antigen remains unknown. The PCR was carried out with 60 Vbeta primers and 13 Jbeta primers. Clones were sequenced by immunoSEQ multiplex PCR, and TCRdb holds only the in-frame ones, with some missing. The sample gives about 170,000 clones, 65% to 85% of which show up once; 2.5% to 3% is in the top ten. Sequenced: PBMCs. This TCR was sampled from a woman aged 45-65 years in good health and CMV-seropositive.

The CDR3 region has the DNA TGTGCCAGCAGCGTCATACAGGGTACGAACACTGAAGCTTTCTTT. As protein: CASSVIQGTNTEAFF. V is TRBV6-1 and J is TRBJ1-1; possible D gene TRBD1, 6 bases. Deletions cut 6 bases from V and 1 base from J, with 15 bases between. The CDR3 runs to 15 residues. Germline assignment: CDR1 MNHNS and CDR2 SASEGT.